This T cell receptor beta chain was sequenced during a study of T-cell memory formation after mild COVID-19. This clonotype was seen at least ten times. The antigen remains undetermined. Germline V gives CDR1 SGHTA, CDR2 FQGTGA. V lost 5 bases and J lost 8, with 12 bases in between. The CDR3 has 13 residues. Employing constant-segment primers, 5'RACE generated TCR alpha and TCR beta cDNA libraries bearing sample barcodes and UMIs. TCRdb analysed the 5' RACE reads with MiXCR anew, one entry per CDR3 protein. The table shows around 430,000 distinct CDR3 sequences, with approximately 15% occurring only once. Findings and caveats of the study: Contracting CD4+ clones lay largely in CM and EM, with CD8+ ones residing in EMRA.

This TCR came from a man younger than 35 who had mild COVID-19 (a few samples of this study predate the infection). Cell type and time point are not known. This rearrangement joins TRBV7-3 to TRBJ2-2; weak D call: TRBD1 (6 bases). Sequencing was done on a sample of PBMCs or a T cell subset sorted from them (not recorded which). Written as DNA, the CDR3 is TGTGCCAGCAGCGTACAGGGTTGGGGGGAGCTGTTTTTT. This sequence encodes CASSVQGWGELFF. Based on the CDR3 plus reference TRBV7-3 and TRBJ2-2, the full variable domain is GAGVSQTPSNKVTEKGKYVELRCDPISGHTALYWYRQSLGQGPEFLIYFQGTGAADDSGLPNDRFFAVRPEGSVSTLKIQRTERGDSAVYLCASSVQGWGELFFGEGSRLTVL.